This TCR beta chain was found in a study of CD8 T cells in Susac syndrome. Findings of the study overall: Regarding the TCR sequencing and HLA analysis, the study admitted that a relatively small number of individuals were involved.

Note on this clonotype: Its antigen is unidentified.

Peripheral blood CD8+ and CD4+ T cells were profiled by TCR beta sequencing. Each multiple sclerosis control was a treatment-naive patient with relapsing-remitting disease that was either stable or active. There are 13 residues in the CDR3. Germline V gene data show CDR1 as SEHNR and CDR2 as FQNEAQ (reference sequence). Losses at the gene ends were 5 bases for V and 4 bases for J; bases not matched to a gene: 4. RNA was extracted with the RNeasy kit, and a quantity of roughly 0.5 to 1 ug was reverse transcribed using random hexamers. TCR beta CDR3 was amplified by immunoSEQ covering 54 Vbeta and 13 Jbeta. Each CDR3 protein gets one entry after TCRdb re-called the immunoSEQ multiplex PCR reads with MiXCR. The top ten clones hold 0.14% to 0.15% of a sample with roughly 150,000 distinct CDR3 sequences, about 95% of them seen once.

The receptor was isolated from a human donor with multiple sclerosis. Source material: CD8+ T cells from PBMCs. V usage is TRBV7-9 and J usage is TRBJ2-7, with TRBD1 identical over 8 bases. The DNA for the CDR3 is TGTGCCAGCAGCCCGACAGGGGATTACGAGCAGTACTTC. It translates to CASSPTGDYEQYF.